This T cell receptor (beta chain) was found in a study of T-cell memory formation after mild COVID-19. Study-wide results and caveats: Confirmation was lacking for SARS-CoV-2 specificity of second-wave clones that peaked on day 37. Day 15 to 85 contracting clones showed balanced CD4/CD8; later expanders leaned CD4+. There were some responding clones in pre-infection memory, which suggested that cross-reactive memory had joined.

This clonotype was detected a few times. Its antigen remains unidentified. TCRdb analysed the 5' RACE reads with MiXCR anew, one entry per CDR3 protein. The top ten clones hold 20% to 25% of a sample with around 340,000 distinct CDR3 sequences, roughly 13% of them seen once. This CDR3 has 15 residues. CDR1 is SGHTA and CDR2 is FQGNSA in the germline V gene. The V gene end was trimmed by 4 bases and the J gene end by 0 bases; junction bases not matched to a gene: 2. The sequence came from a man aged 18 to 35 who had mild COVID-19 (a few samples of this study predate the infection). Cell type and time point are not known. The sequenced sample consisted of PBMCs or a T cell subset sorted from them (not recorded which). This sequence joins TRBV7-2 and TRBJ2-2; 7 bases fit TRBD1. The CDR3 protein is CASSWTGPNTGELFF. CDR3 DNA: TGTGCCAGCAGCTGGACAGGCCCGAACACCGGGGAGCTGTTTTTT.